These 21 T cell receptor beta chains originate from one sample sequenced in a study of shared clonotypes between healthy human individuals. Profiling relied on immunoSEQ multiplex PCR, and the TCRdb table lists in-frame clones only, not all of them. The sample lists about 1.5 million clones, 95% to 99% occurring once. The specimen sequenced was naive CD4+ T cells sorted from blood. Sample subset: CD45RA+ positively selected. These receptors were taken from a man aged 25 to 40 in good health.

The chain employs TRBV19 and TRBJ1-4, with a weak D call TRBD1 (6 bases). The CDR3 sequence is 14 residues long. The V end was cut by 6 bases, the J end by 7 bases, with 15 bases between. Looked up from germline, CDR1 is LNHDA and CDR2 is SQIVND (reference sequence). CDR3 sequence reads: CASSRTVGLEKLFF. The CDR3 nucleotides are TGTGCCAGTAGCCGGACAGTTGGACTTGAAAAACTGTTTTTT.

V and J are TRBV28 and TRBJ2-5, with a weak D call TRBD2 (6 bases). V was pared by 8 bases and J by 5 bases, with 15 bases between. Germline values: CDR1 MDHEN, CDR2 SYDVKM. This CDR3 has 13 amino acids. The CDR3 bases are TGTGCCAGCTTGGAGGGAGTTACTGAGACCCAGTACTTC. Amino acids: CASLEGVTETQYF.

The chain combines TRBV5-1 with TRBJ2-1, with 10 bases identical to TRBD2. The V gene end was trimmed by 4 bases and the J gene end by 4 bases; junction bases not matched to a gene: 5. Germline assignment: CDR1 SGHRS and CDR2 YFSETQ. The CDR3 is made up of 15 amino acids. CDR3 loop: CASSLAGDGYNEQFF. CDR3 DNA sequence: TGCGCCAGCAGCCTAGCGGGAGATGGTTACAATGAGCAGTTCTTC.

To note about this clone: The same CDR3 arises from other DNA sequences in this sample as well. DNA for the CDR3: TGTGCCAGCAGCGTAGCAGCTGGCTCCTACAATGAGCAGTTCTTC. This encodes CASSVAAGSYNEQFF. V and J are TRBV9 and TRBJ2-1, with D unclear. Per germline, CDR1 SGDLS and CDR2 YYNGEE. The length of the CDR3 is 15 residues. V was pared by 0 bases and J by 0 bases, with 7 bases between.

The V gene is TRBV5-1, the J gene TRBJ2-7, with D hard to call. The length of the CDR3 is 14 residues. In germline, CDR1 is SGHRS, CDR2 YFSETQ. V gave up 0 bases and J gave up 6 bases, with 13 bases separating them. The CDR3 spells CASSLGKASAEQYF. CDR3 nucleotide sequence: TGCGCCAGCAGCTTGGGGAAAGCTTCGGCCGAGCAGTACTTC.

This sequence joins TRBV25-1 and TRBJ1-2; TRBD1 aligns across 7 bases. This CDR3 region has 13 residues. J gave up 7 bases and V 5 bases, and 7 bases lay outside the gene matches. Germline V gene sequence: CDR1 MGHDK, CDR2 SYGVNS. The CDR3 DNA reads TGTGCCAGCAGTATGAGACAGGGTATTGGCTACACCTTC. Translated, it gives CASSMRQGIGYTF.

This rearrangement joins TRBV27 to TRBJ2-3; D gene unclear. The V and J ends lost 5 bases and 8 bases respectively, with 14 bases between them. The CDR3 is 13 residues long. The germline V gene encodes CDR1 MNHEY and CDR2 SMNVEV (reference sequence). CDR3 in amino acids: CASSPSPSFTQYF. CDR3 nucleotides: TGTGCCAGCAGTCCAAGCCCTAGTTTTACGCAGTATTTT.

This chain links TRBV30 with TRBJ2-5; 8 positions agree with TRBD1. Germline V gene data show CDR1 as GTSNPN and CDR2 as SVGIG (reference sequence). This CDR3 has 15 residues. Germline trimming cut 3 bases from V and 1 base from J; bases unmatched to any gene: 7. CDR3 sequence: CAWRQAGGPQETQYF. Written as DNA, the CDR3 is TGTGCCTGGAGGCAGGCAGGGGGCCCCCAAGAGACCCAGTACTTC. Variable domain in full (rest from reference TRBV30 and TRBJ2-5): SQTIHQWPATLVQPVGSPLSLECTVEGTSNPNLYWYRQAAGRGLQLLFYSVGIGQISSEVPQNLSASRPQDRQFILSSKKLLLSDSGFYLCAWRQAGGPQETQYFGPGTRLLVL.

The chain links TRBV28 to TRBJ1-3; D is unclear. This CDR3 has 13 amino acids. Trimming stripped 5 bases from V and 2 bases from J, with 7 bases between. In germline, CDR1 is MDHEN, CDR2 SYDVKM. The CDR3 sequence: CASSDPPGNTIYF. CDR3 nucleotide sequence: TGTGCCAGCAGTGATCCCCCTGGAAACACCATATATTTT.

The rearrangement joins TRBV18 to TRBJ2-7; 7 bases line up with TRBD1. The CDR3 has 12 amino acids. The junction had 6 bases not matched to a gene; V was cut back by 5 bases and J by 8 bases. Germline CDR1 KGHSH, CDR2 LQKENI. This chain's CDR3 is CASSTTGEKQYF. In nucleotides, the CDR3 is TGTGCCAGCTCAACCACAGGGGAGAAGCAGTACTTC.

V gene TRBV27 combines with J gene TRBJ2-7; 9 nucleotides align to TRBD2. Germline assignment: CDR1 MNHEY and CDR2 SMNVEV (reference sequence). V lost 0 bases and J lost 2; bases outside the gene matches: 11. The CDR3 runs 18 residues. The CDR3 coding sequence is TGTGCCAGCAGTTTATCTACGGCTAGCGGGATTATCGCCTACGAGCAGTACTTC. This encodes CASSLSTASGIIAYEQYF.

The genes are TRBV30 and TRBJ2-5; possibly TRBD1 for D (6 bases). V lost 5 bases, J lost 5 bases, and 12 bases lay in between. Germline CDR1 GTSNPN, CDR2 SVGIG (reference sequence). CDR3 size: 12 residues. CDR3 coding DNA: TGTGCCTGGGCGCACAGGGTTGAGACCCAGTACTTC. This codes for CAWAHRVETQYF.

The chain links TRBV5-4 to TRBJ2-2; 12 nucleotides line up with TRBD1. V was pared by 7 bases and J by 4 bases, with 11 bases of the junction left unmatched. Per the germline V gene, CDR1 is SGHNT and CDR2 is YYREEE (reference sequence). The CDR3 covers 17 residues. The CDR3 region has the DNA TGTGCCAGCGGCATTGGGTTGGGACAGGGGGCCACCGGGGAGCTGTTTTTT. This translates into CASGIGLGQGATGELFF. The full variable domain, completed using reference TRBV5-4 and TRBJ2-2, is ETGVTQSPTHLIKTRGQQVTLRCSSQSGHNTVSWYQQALGQGPQFIFQYYREEENGRGNFPPRFSGLQFPNYSSELNVNALELDDSALYLCASGIGLGQGATGELFFGEGSRLTVL.

The V and J genes are TRBV29-1 and TRBJ1-2, with 8 nucleotides matching TRBD1. The CDR3 sequence is 13 residues long. V shed 7 bases, J shed 4 bases, and the junction held 8 bases outside the gene matches. Germline V gene lookup returns CDR1 SQVTM and CDR2 ANQGSEA. CDR3 DNA sequence: TGCAGCGCAAAAACAGGGGGGCCCTATGGCTACACCTTC. Protein product: CSAKTGGPYGYTF.

This clone appeared a single time. The chain uses TRBV4-2 and TRBJ2-7, with 13 nucleotides matching TRBD2. The V and J ends lost 0 bases and 2 bases, in that order; junction bases with no gene match: 4. Looked up from germline, CDR1 is LGHNA and CDR2 is YNFKEQ. The length of the CDR3 is 17 residues. As DNA, the CDR3 is TGTGCCAGCAGCCAAGAACTGGGGACTAGCGGGGCCTACGAGCAGTACTTC. It encodes CASSQELGTSGAYEQYF.

The chain has TRBV10-3 and TRBJ1-3, with TRBD1 matching over 10 bases. The trim removed 8 bases at V and 4 bases at J, leaving 8 bases unmatched. CDR3 size: 15 residues. Germline V gene data show CDR1 as ENHRY and CDR2 as SYGVKD. The DNA of the CDR3 is TGTGCCATCGCGGCGGGACAGGGGAACGGAAACACCATATATTTT. It translates to CAIAAGQGNGNTIYF.

This clone was seen once. The CDR3 bases are TGCGCCAGCAGCTCGCCCCCTGGGGACAGGGCCTATGGCTACACCTTC. Translated, it gives CASSSPPGDRAYGYTF. The chain couples TRBV5-1 to TRBJ1-2; 9 bases are a match to TRBD1. This CDR3 has 16 residues. After removal of 3 bases from V and 4 bases from J, the junction contained 10 bases not matched to a gene. The V gene's germline CDR1 is SGHRS and CDR2 YFSETQ.

The CDR3 here is CASSVFSRWSSYNEQFF. The CDR3, as DNA: TGTGCCAGCAGCGTATTTTCCCGGTGGAGCTCCTACAATGAGCAGTTCTTC. The chain links TRBV9 to TRBJ2-1; no reliable D call. Germline loops: CDR1 SGDLS, CDR2 YYNGEE. CDR3 length equals 17 residues. The V end was cut by 1 base, the J end by 0 bases, with 14 bases between.

The J gene is TRBJ1-2, the V gene TRBV9; perhaps TRBD1 as D (5 bases). Germline V gene data show CDR1 as SGDLS and CDR2 as YYNGEE. The CDR3 covers 15 residues. V was shortened by 0 bases and J by 8 bases, with 17 bases between the two germline ends. The CDR3 nucleotides read TGTGCCAGCAGCGTAGTGGCAGGGACGGCAGGAGGCTACACCTTC. Amino acid sequence: CASSVVAGTAGGYTF. Full variable domain (remainder filled in from reference TRBV9 and TRBJ1-2): DSGVTQTPKHLITATGQRVTLRCSPRSGDLSVYWYQQSLDQGLQFLIQYYNGEERAKGNILERFSAQQFPDLHSELNLSSLELGDSALYFCASSVVAGTAGGYTFGSGTRLTVV.

The table lists this clone with a count of one. This rearrangement joins TRBV28 to TRBJ2-1; D perhaps matches TRBD2 (6 bases). Germline V gives CDR1 MDHEN, CDR2 SYDVKM. Trimming took 2 bases from V and 7 from J, leaving 15 bases between them. The CDR3 is 15 residues long. CDR3 DNA: TGTGCCAGCAGTTTACCCCCCCTAGCGCGGAATGAGCAGTTCTTC. Its protein product is CASSLPPLARNEQFF.

The chain has TRBV18 and TRBJ1-1; 10 bases fit TRBD1. This CDR3 spans 16 amino acids. The germline gives CDR1 KGHSH, CDR2 LQKENI. Germline trimming cut 2 bases from V and 2 bases from J; bases unmatched to any gene: 5. CDR3 protein: CASSPSRQGANTEAFF. As DNA, the CDR3 is TGTGCCAGCTCACCAAGTCGACAGGGGGCCAACACTGAAGCTTTCTTT.